The rows below give T cell receptor beta chains drawn from one sample of a study of T cell responses to AZD1222 COVID-19 vaccine. Sequenced by immunoSEQ multiplex PCR; TCRdb stores in-frame clones only, minus some. This sample has about 180,000 clones, with just under 95% found just once. The sequenced sample was peripheral blood, obtained 28 days after the second dose of the MenACWY control vaccine. These receptors all come from an adult who received the MenACWY meningococcal vaccine as a control. CDR3s include the opening cysteine and the closing phenylalanine or tryptophan. A D gene is named only where the DNA matches it firmly. Not all rows give a size; the values are once, few, many and, for expanded clones, a class.

. | . | TRBJ1-1 | TRBV6-5 | TGTGCCAGCAGTTACTCGGGCAGGATGAACACTGAAGCTTTCTTT | CASSYSGRMNTEAFF
. | . | TRBJ2-7 | TRBV14 | TGTGCCAGCAGCCAAATCAGGGGTACCGAGCAGTACTTC | CASSQIRGTEQYF
. | . | TRBJ1-1 | TRBV5-6 | TGTGCCAGCAGCTTGTGGTTATGGCGATCTGAAGCTTTCTTT | CASSLWLWRSEAFF
. | . | TRBJ1-3 | TRBV21-1 | TGTGCCAGAAGAAGCAGACGGTGCTGCACCTGCACCATATATTTT | CARRSRRCCTCTIYF
. | . | TRBJ1-4 | TRBV5-5 | TGTGCCAGCACCGGGAGGGAAGAGAGTGAAAAACTGTTTTTT | CASTGREESEKLFF
. | TRBD1 | TRBJ1-2 | TRBV30 | TGTGCCTGGAGTAAACAGGGGAATGGCTACACCTTC | CAWSKQGNGYTF
once | TRBD2 | TRBJ2-7 | TRBV6-6 | TGTGCCAGCAGTCCCCGGATTAGCGGGGAGTACGAGCAGTACTTC | CASSPRISGEYEQYF
. | . | TRBJ1-4 | TRBV4-1 | TGCGCCAGCAGCCAAGCCCCTAGGAAGGGTGAAAAACTGTTTTTT | CASSQAPRKGEKLFF
. | . | TRBJ2-2 | TRBV6-2/TRBV6-3 | TGTGCCAGCCGTTTAGGGGGGGCCTTGGCCGGGGAGCTGTTTTTT | CASRLGGALAGELFF
. | . | TRBJ1-6 | TRBV4-2 | TGTGCCAGCAGCCCGGACCCGGGCTCCTATAATTCACCCCTCCACTTT | CASSPDPGSYNSPLHF
few | . | TRBJ1-4 | TRBV2 | TGTGCCAGCAGTGAAGCGGATGAAAAACTGTTTTTT | CASSEADEKLFF
. | TRBD2 | TRBJ2-1 | TRBV28 | TGTGCCAGCAGCTTAGCGGGGAGACTTTACAATGAGCAGTTCTTC | CASSLAGRLYNEQFF
. | . | TRBJ2-7 | TRBV9 | TGTGCCAGCAGCGTAGGTCCAGGGCGCACCTACGAGCAGTACTTC | CASSVGPGRTYEQYF
. | . | TRBJ1-1 | TRBV7-8 | TGTGCCAGCAGCCTCGGGGGTGCAATGAACACTGAAGCTTTCTTT | CASSLGGAMNTEAFF
. | TRBD1 | TRBJ2-7 | TRBV5-5 | TGTGCCAGCGGACAGGGAACCCAATACGAGCAGTACTTC | CASGQGTQYEQYF
once | TRBD1 | TRBJ1-2 | TRBV5-6 | TGTGCCAGCAGTCAGCCAGGGACAGGGAGGAAGGATGGCTACACCTTC | CASSQPGTGRKDGYTF
few | . | TRBJ1-5 | TRBV10-3 | TGTGCCATCAGGTCGGCAGAGAGCAATCAGCCCCAGCATTTT | CAIRSAESNQPQHF
. | . | TRBJ1-2 | TRBV6-2/TRBV6-3 | TGTGCCAGCAGTTGGTTACGGGGCAGCTACACCTTC | CASSWLRGSYTF
once | . | TRBJ1-2 | TRBV6-2/TRBV6-3 | TGTGCCAGCAGTTTCGGGCTAAACTATGGCTACACCTTC | CASSFGLNYGYTF
. | . | TRBJ1-2 | TRBV20-1 | TGCAGTGCTAGAGCAGACAGGACCTACACCTTC | CSARADRTYTF
once | TRBD2 | TRBJ2-7 | TRBV2 | TGTGCCACCAGCGGGGGCACAACCTACGAGCAGTACTTC | CATSGGTTYEQYF
. | . | TRBJ1-4 | TRBV7-9 | TGTGCCAGCAGCTCTCAAAAACTGTTTTTT | CASSSQKLFF
. | TRBD2 | TRBJ2-3 | TRBV4-2 | TGTGCCAGCAGCCAAGGTCCTGGCGGGGGGGCCCCAGATACGCAGTATTTT | CASSQGPGGGAPDTQYF
. | . | TRBJ2-7 | TRBV29-1 | TGCAGCGTGGGGGAGGGGGCAGGACGAAAGCAGTACTTC | CSVGEGAGRKQYF
few | . | TRBJ1-5 | TRBV28 | TGTGCCAGCAGCTCAAGCTATCAGCCCCAGCATTTT | CASSSSYQPQHF
. | TRBD2 | TRBJ2-3 | TRBV25-1 | TGTGCCAGCAGCCCTCCCTGGGCTAGCGGGGGGGGCACAGATACGCAGTATTTT | CASSPPWASGGGTDTQYF
. | . | TRBJ1-6 | TRBV27 | TGTGCCAGCAGGAGTGCTGGGGCCTATAATTCACCCCTCCACTTT | CASRSAGAYNSPLHF
. | . | TRBJ1-5 | TRBV30 | TGTGCCTGGAGTCTCGGGAGTGGGGATCAGCCCCAGCATTTT | CAWSLGSGDQPQHF
. | TRBD1 | TRBJ1-4 | TRBV6-5 | TGTGCCAGCAGGTCTACCGGGACAGCAAATGAAAAACTGTTTTTT | CASRSTGTANEKLFF
. | TRBD2 | TRBJ2-1 | TRBV6-4 | TGTGCCAGCAGCTACACGACTAGCTCCGGTGAGCAGTTCTTC | CASSYTTSSGEQFF
. | . | TRBJ2-5 | TRBV5-1 | TGCGCCAGCAGGCGGGAGACAGGAGTTCAAGAGACCCAGTACTTC | CASRRETGVQETQYF
few | TRBD1 | TRBJ1-2 | TRBV7-2 | TGTGCCAGCAGCCGGGACAGAGGGGCTGGCTACACCTTC | CASSRDRGAGYTF
once | . | TRBJ1-3 | TRBV28 | TGTGCCAGCAGGGCTGTCTTAACTGGAAACACCATATATTTT | CASRAVLTGNTIYF
. | . | TRBJ2-5 | TRBV2 | TGTGCCAGCAGTGCTCGGCAGGTACAAGAGACCCAGTACTTC | CASSARQVQETQYF
. | . | TRBJ2-3 | TRBV27 | TGTGCCAGCAGTTTGGACGGGGCAACACGTACGCAGTATTTT | CASSLDGATRTQYF
. | TRBD1 | TRBJ1-6 | TRBV28 | TGTGCCAGCAGTCGAGAGGACAGGGATAATTCACCCCTCCACTTT | CASSREDRDNSPLHF
. | . | TRBJ1-6 | TRBV6-5 | TGTGCCAGCAGTTCCCCCGGGTCACCCCTCCACTTT | CASSSPGSPLHF
. | . | TRBJ1-1 | TRBV5-1 | TGCGCCAGCAGCTGGGTAGAGGCGGCGGGGAACACTGAAGCTTTCTTT | CASSWVEAAGNTEAFF
. | . | TRBJ2-5 | TRBV6-5 | TGTGCCAGCAGTTTCCTCGGGGAGACCCAGTACTTC | CASSFLGETQYF
. | . | TRBJ2-6 | TRBV19 | TGTGCCAGTAGTTCTGGACTCCCTGGGGCCAACGTCCTGACTTTC | CASSSGLPGANVLTF
. | TRBD1 | TRBJ2-3 | TRBV5-1 | TGCGCCAGCAGTTCCGGGACAGGGGGCAGAGATACGCAGTATTTT | CASSSGTGGRDTQYF
. | . | TRBJ1-2 | TRBV24-1 | TGTGCCACCAGTGATCGGGGGGCTTGGGGCTACACCTTC | CATSDRGAWGYTF
. | . | TRBJ1-1 | TRBV7-2 | TGTGCCAGCAGAACGGTTGGGGACACTGAAGCTTTCTTT | CASRTVGDTEAFF
. | TRBD1 | TRBJ1-5 | TRBV6-2/TRBV6-3 | TGTGCCAGCAGTTTGGGACAGCGCAATCAGCCCCAGCATTTT | CASSLGQRNQPQHF
. | TRBD1 | TRBJ1-3 | TRBV5-6 | TGTGCCAGCAGTTCCGGACAGGGGGCTCTAGGAAACACCATATATTTT | CASSSGQGALGNTIYF
. | TRBD1 | TRBJ2-2 | TRBV6-5 | TGTGCCAGCAGACCACAGGGGGACGCCGGGGAGCTGTTTTTT | CASRPQGDAGELFF
. | . | TRBJ1-5 | TRBV7-2 | TGTGCCAGCAGCTTCGAGGGAGGGCAGCCCCAGCATTTT | CASSFEGGQPQHF